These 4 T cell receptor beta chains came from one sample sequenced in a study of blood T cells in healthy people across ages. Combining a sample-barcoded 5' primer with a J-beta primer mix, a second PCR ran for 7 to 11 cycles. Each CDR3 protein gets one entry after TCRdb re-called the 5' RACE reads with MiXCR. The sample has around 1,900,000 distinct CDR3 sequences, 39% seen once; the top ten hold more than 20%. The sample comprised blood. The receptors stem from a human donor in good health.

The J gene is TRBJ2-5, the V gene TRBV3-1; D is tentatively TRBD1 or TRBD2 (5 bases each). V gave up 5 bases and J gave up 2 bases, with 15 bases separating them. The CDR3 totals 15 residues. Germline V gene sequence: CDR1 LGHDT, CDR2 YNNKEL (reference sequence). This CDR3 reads CASSYRDGRQETQYF. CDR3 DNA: TGTGCCAGCAGCTATCGGGACGGAAGACAAGAGACCCAGTACTTC.

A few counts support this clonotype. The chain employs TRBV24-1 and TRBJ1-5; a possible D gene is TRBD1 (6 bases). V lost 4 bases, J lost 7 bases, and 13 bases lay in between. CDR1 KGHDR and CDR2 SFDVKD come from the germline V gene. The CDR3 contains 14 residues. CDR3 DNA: TGTGCCACCAGTGACGCAGGGGCTGGGCAGCCCCAGCATTTT. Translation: CATSDAGAGQPQHF.

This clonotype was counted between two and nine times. The CDR3 region has the DNA TGCAGCGTTGAAGAGCAGGGGGATGGCTACACCTTC. Its protein product is CSVEEQGDGYTF. V usage is TRBV29-1 and J usage is TRBJ1-2; 7 positions match TRBD1. Per the germline V gene, CDR1 is SQVTM and CDR2 is ANQGSEA. V lost 0 bases to trimming and J lost 6 bases; unmatched junction nucleotides: 1. The length of the CDR3 is 12 residues.

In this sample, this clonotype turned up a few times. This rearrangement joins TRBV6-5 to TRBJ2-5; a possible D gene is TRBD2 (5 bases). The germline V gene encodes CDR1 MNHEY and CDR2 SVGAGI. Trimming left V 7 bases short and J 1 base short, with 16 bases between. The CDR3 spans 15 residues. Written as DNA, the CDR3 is TGTGCCAGCAAGAGACGGGGTGTGGGCCAAGAGACCCAGTACTTC. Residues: CASKRRGVGQETQYF.